The sequence of this TCR beta chain was determined in a study of vaccination and CD4 T cells after COVID-19. On the study more broadly: As a positive control, some control cultures were given a CEFX pool, while others were given an HIV-1 Nef pool or no peptide.

Treatment described: approximately nine-day PBMC culture with coronavirus spike peptide pools or control peptides (ViraFEST assay). Peptide pool stimulation in ViraFEST expanded antigen-specific T cells, whose TCRs were then sequenced. This CDR3 is 12 amino acids long. Trimming pared 5 bases from V and 7 bases from J, leaving 12 bases between. Germline V CDR1 and CDR2: SGHAT, FQDESV (reference sequence). With regard to this clonotype: As yet, its antigen is unknown.

CD4+ T cells that had been cultured provided DNA sequenced with the Oncomine TCR Beta short-read assay. TCRdb re-analysed the PCR reads in MiXCR, keeping a single row per CDR3 protein. Here the sample spans fewer than 15,000 distinct CDR3 sequences, 65% to 75% being singletons. V usage is TRBV11-1 and J usage is TRBJ2-7; TRBD1 might be the D (6 bases). The sequence derives from a human donor who had recovered from COVID-19. Sequenced: CD4+ T cells from blood, cultured in vitro. The CDR3 DNA reads as TGTGCCAGCAGCAAACAGGGTTATGAGCAGTACTTC. It yields the protein CASSKQGYEQYF.